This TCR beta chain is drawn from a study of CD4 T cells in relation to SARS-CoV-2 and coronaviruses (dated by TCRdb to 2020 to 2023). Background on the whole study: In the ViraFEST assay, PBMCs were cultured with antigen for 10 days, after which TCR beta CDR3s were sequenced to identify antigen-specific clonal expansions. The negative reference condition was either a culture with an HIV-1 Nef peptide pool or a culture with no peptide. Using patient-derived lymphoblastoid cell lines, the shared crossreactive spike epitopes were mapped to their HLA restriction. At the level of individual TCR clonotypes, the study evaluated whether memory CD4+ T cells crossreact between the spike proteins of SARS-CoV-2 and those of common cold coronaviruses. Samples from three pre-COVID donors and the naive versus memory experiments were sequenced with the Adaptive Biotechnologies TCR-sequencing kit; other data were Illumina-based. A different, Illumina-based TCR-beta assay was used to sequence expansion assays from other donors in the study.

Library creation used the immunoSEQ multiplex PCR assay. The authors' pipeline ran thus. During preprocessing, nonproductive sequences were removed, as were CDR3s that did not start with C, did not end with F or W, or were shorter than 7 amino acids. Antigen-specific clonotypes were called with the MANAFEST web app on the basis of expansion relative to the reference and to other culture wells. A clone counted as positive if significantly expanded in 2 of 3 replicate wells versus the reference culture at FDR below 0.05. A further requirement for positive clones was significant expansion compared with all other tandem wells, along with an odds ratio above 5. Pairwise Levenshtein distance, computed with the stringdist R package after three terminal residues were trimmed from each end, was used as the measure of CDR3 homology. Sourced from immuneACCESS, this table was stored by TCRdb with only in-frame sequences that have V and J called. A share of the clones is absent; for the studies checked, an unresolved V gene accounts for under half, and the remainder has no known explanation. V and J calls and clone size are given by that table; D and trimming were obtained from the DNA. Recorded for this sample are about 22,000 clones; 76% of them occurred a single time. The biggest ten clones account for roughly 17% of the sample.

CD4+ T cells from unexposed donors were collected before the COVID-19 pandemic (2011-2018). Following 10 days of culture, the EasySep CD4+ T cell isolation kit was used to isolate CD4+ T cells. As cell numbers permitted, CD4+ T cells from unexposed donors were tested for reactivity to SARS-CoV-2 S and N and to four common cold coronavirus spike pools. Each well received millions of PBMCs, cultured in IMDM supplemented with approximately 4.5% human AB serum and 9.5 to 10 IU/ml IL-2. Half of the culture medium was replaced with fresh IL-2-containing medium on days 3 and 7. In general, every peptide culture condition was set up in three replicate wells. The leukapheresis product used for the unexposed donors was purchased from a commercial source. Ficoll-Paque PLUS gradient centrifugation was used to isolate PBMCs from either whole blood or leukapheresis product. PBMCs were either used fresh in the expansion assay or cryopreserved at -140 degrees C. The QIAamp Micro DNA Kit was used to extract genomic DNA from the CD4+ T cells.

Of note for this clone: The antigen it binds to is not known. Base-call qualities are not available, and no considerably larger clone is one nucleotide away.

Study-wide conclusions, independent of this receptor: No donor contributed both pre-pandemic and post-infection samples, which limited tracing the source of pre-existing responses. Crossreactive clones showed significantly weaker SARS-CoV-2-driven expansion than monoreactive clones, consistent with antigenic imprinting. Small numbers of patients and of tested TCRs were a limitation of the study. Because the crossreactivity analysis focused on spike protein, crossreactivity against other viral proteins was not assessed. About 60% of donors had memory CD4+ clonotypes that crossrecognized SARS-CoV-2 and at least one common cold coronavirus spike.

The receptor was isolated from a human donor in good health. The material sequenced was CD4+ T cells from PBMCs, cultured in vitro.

The CDR3 region has the sequence CASSMYRGQETQYF. The nucleotide sequence is given as TGTGCCAGTAGTATGTATCGGGGTCAAGAGACCCAGTACTTC. The chain is assembled from TRBV19 and TRBJ2-5; TRBD2 is perhaps the D gene, given 5 matching bases. Reading the germline V gene (reference sequence) gives CDR1 LNHDA and CDR2 SQIVND. The CDR3, cysteine through phenylalanine, is 14 amino acids long. The kept DNA is CDR3 alone, 42 bases in frame from the first base. Between the V and J ends, shortened by 3 bases and 2 bases respectively, the junction contains 10 bases.